The 9 T cell receptor beta chains below were found in one sample sequenced in a study of blood T cell repertoires in COVID-19. Assay: immunoSEQ multiplex PCR; the TCRdb copy retains only in-frame clones and omits some. The repertoire holds 150,000 or so clones, with roughly 85% as singletons. Sequenced: peripheral blood. These receptor sequences come from a woman aged 45-65 years with COVID-19, enrolled during active disease.

The chain couples TRBV3-1 (or the pseudogene TRBV3-2) to TRBJ2-1, with 10 positions matching TRBD2. Germline CDR1 LGHDT, CDR2 YNNKEL (reference sequence). The CDR3 spans 17 residues. V shed 0 bases and J 8 bases; nucleotides not matched to a gene: 10. The DNA of the CDR3 is TGTGCCAGCAGCCAAGAAGGAACCGGGACTAGCGATGATGAGCAGTTCTTC. It codes for CASSQEGTGTSDDEQFF.

V usage is TRBV5-6 and J usage is TRBJ1-4; D ambiguous. The V and J ends lost 6 bases and 5 bases respectively, with 11 bases between them. CDR1 SGHDT and CDR2 YYEEEE come from the germline V gene. The CDR3 is 13 residues long. The CDR3 loop reads CASNVRENEKLFF. CDR3 sequence (DNA): TGTGCCAGCAACGTGAGAGAAAATGAAAAACTGTTTTTT.

This clone was seen a few times. In DNA form, the CDR3 reads TGCGCCAGCAGCTTGGCAGGGAGGGACCCTGAAAAACTGTTTTTT. Translating it yields CASSLAGRDPEKLFF. The chain links TRBV5-1 to TRBJ1-4; possibly TRBD1 for D (5 bases). Between the trimmed V and J ends, which lost 0 bases and 7 bases, there was a span of 13 bases. Germline-derived CDR1 and CDR2 are SGHRS and YFSETQ. The CDR3 sequence is 15 residues long. Full variable domain (remainder filled in from reference TRBV5-1 and TRBJ1-4): KAGVTQTPRYLIKTRGQQVTLSCSPISGHRSVSWYQQTPGQGLQFLFEYFSETQRNKGNFPGRFSGRQFSNSRSEMNVSTLELGDSALYLCASSLAGRDPEKLFFGSGTQLSVL.

The genes are TRBV28 and TRBJ2-3; D possibly corresponds to TRBD2 (6 bases). V lost 6 bases, J lost 0 bases, and 13 bases lay in between. The germline V gene encodes CDR1 MDHEN and CDR2 SYDVKM. This CDR3 region has 15 residues. DNA of the CDR3: TGTGCCAGCAGCTTGGATGGGGGGAGCACAGATACGCAGTATTTT. Its protein product is CASSLDGGSTDTQYF.

This sequence joins TRBV18 and TRBJ1-6, with a tentative D call TRBD1 (6 bases). The CDR3 runs to 15 residues. V was shortened by 2 bases and J by 7 bases, with 12 bases between the two germline ends. Germline V gene data show CDR1 as KGHSH and CDR2 as LQKENI. The CDR3 here is CASSPRSQGNSPLHF. The CDR3 nucleotides read TGTGCCAGCTCACCAAGGTCACAGGGAAATTCACCCCTCCACTTT.

Here the CDR3 reads CASSGEGGALTEAFF. CDR3 coding DNA: TGTGCCAGCAGTGGGGAAGGTGGGGCCCTAACTGAAGCTTTCTTT. The genes are TRBV27 and TRBJ1-1; D possibly corresponds to TRBD1 (5 bases). The CDR3 totals 15 residues. V lost 5 bases and J 5 bases, leaving 18 bases between the germline ends. Germline CDR1 is MNHEY and CDR2 is SMNVEV (reference sequence).

The V call is TRBV5-1, the J call TRBJ1-2; 8 bases match TRBD1. Germline V lookup: CDR1 SGHRS, CDR2 YFSETQ. J lost 7 bases, V lost 4 bases, and 12 bases had no gene match. This CDR3 comprises 15 residues. The CDR3 sequence: CASSVIGQGIFGYTF. The DNA for the CDR3 is TGCGCCAGCAGCGTGATAGGACAGGGAATTTTTGGCTACACCTTC.

The CDR3 spells CASSPILGAGQPQHF. CDR3 nucleotides: TGTGCCAGCAGCCCGATCCTGGGGGCAGGTCAGCCCCAGCATTTT. This chain connects TRBV11-3 to TRBJ1-5; tentative D call: TRBD1 (6 bases). Germline V lookup: CDR1 SGHNT, CDR2 YENEEA. The CDR3 spans 15 residues. V lost 5 bases and J 6 bases, leaving 17 bases between the germline ends.

This chain links TRBV6-4 with TRBJ2-1, with 14 nucleotides matching TRBD2. With V trimmed by 0 bases and J by 8 bases, 3 bases remained unmatched. Germline V lookup: CDR1 MRHNA, CDR2 SNTAGT. There are 16 residues in the CDR3. The CDR3 region has the DNA TGTGCCAGCAGTGACTCGACTAGCGGGGGGGCCGATGAGCAGTTCTTC. It codes for CASSDSTSGGADEQFF.